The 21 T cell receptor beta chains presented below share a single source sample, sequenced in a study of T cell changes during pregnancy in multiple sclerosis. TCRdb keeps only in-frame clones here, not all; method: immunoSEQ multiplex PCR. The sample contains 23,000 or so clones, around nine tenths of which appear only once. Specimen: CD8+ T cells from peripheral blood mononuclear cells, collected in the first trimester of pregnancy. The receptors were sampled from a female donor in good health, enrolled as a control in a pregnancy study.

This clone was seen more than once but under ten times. The CDR3 loop is CARTPRGSSIKTQYF. The CDR3 nucleotides are TGTGCCAGAACACCCCGCGGAAGCAGTATAAAGACCCAGTACTTC. V and J are TRBV5-4 and TRBJ2-5; no clear D. Germline V gene sequence: CDR1 SGHNT, CDR2 YYREEE (reference sequence). The CDR3 runs 15 residues. V lost 8 bases to trimming and J lost 6 bases, with 23 bases between them. Complete variable domain (other parts from reference TRBV5-4 and TRBJ2-5): ETGVTQSPTHLIKTRGQQVTLRCSSQSGHNTVSWYQQALGQGPQFIFQYYREEENGRGNFPPRFSGLQFPNYSSELNVNALELDDSALYLCARTPRGSSIKTQYFGPGTRLLVL.

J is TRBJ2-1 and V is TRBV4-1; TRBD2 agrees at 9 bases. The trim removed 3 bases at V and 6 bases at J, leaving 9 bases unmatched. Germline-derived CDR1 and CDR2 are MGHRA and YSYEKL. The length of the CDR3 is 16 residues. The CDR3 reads CASSQVSGGEINEQFF. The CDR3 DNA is TGCGCCAGCAGCCAGGTTAGCGGGGGAGAAATCAATGAGCAGTTCTTC.

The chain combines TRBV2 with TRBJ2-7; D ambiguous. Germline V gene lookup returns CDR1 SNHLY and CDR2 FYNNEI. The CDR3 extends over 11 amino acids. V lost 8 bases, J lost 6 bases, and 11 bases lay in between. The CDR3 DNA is TGTGCCAGCGAATATAGAGGCGAGCAGTACTTC. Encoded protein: CASEYRGEQYF.

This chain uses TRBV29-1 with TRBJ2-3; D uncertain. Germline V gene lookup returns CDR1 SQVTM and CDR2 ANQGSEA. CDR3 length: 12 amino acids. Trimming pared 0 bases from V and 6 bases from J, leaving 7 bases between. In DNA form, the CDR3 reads TGCAGCGTTGAAGACCTTTCGGATACGCAGTATTTT. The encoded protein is CSVEDLSDTQYF.

The DNA of the CDR3 is TGCGCCAGCAGCGCTGGACTAGCGGGGCTTCAGACCCAGTACTTC. It yields the protein CASSAGLAGLQTQYF. The V and J genes are TRBV10-1 and TRBJ2-5; 12 nucleotides line up with TRBD2. Germline V gene lookup returns CDR1 WNHNN and CDR2 SYGVQD (reference sequence). Trimming took 6 bases from V and 6 from J; bases not matched to a gene: 8. The CDR3 loop spans 15 amino acids.

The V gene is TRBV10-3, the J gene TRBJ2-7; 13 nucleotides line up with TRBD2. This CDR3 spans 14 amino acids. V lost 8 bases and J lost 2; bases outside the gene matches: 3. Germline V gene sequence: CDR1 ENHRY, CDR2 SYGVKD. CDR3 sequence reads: CAIGLAGAAYEQYF. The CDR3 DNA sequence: TGTGCCATCGGACTAGCGGGGGCAGCCTACGAGCAGTACTTC.

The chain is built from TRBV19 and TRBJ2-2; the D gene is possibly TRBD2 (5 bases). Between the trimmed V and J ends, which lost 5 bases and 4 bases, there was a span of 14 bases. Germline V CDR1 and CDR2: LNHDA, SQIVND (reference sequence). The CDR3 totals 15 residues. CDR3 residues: CASSGSDYVTGELFF. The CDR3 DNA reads TGTGCCAGTAGTGGAAGTGACTACGTCACCGGGGAGCTGTTTTTT.

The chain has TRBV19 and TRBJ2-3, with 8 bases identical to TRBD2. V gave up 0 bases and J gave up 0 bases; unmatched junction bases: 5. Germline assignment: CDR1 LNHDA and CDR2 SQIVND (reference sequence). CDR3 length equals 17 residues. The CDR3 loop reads CASSIDGGAGSTDTQYF. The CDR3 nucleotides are TGTGCCAGTAGTATAGACGGGGGGGCCGGGAGCACAGATACGCAGTATTTT.

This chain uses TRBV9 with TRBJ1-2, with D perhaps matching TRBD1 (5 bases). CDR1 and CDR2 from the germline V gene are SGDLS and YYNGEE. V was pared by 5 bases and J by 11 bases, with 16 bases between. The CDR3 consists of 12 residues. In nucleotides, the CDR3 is TGTGCCAGCAGTTCCGACAGCCGCGGTTACACCTTC. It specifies CASSSDSRGYTF. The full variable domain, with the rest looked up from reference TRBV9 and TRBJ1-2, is DSGVTQTPKHLITATGQRVTLRCSPRSGDLSVYWYQQSLDQGLQFLIQYYNGEERAKGNILERFSAQQFPDLHSELNLSSLELGDSALYFCASSSDSRGYTFGSGTRLTVV.

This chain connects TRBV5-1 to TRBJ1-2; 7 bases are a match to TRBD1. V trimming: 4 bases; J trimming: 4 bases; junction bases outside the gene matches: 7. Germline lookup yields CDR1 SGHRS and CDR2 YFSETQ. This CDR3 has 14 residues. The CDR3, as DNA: TGCGCCAGCAGCACCCCGGGACAGTTCTATGGCTACACCTTC. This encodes CASSTPGQFYGYTF.

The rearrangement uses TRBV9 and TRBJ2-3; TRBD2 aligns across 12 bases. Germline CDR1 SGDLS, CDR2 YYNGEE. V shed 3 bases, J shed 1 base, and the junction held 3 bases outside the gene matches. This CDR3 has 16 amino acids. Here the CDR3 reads CASSATSGGGTDTQYF. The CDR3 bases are TGTGCCAGCAGCGCGACTAGCGGGGGAGGCACAGATACGCAGTATTTT.

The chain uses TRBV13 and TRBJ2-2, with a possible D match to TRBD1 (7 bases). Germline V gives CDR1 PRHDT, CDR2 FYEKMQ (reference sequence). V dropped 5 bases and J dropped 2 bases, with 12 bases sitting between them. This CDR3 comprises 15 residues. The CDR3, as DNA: TGTGCCAGCAGCCGCGGGACAGCTAACACCGGGGAGCTGTTTTTT. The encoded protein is CASSRGTANTGELFF.

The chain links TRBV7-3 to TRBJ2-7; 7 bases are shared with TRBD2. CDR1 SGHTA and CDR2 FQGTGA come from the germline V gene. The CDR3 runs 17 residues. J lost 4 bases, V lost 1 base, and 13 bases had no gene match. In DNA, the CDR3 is TGTGCCAGCAGCTTAAGCCCATCCGCGGGAGCCCTTTACGAGCAGTACTTC. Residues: CASSLSPSAGALYEQYF.

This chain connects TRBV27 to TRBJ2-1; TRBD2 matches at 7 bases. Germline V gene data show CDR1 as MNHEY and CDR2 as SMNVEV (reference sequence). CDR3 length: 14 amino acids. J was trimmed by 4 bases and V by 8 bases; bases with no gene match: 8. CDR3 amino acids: CASGASGTYNEQFF. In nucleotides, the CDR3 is TGTGCCAGCGGGGCCAGCGGGACTTACAATGAGCAGTTCTTC.

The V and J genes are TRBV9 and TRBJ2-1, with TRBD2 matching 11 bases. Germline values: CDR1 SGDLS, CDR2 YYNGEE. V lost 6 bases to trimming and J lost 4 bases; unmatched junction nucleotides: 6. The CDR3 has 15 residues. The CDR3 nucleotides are TGTGCCAGCACCCCCGGGACTAGCGGTTACAATGAGCAGTTCTTC. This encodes CASTPGTSGYNEQFF.

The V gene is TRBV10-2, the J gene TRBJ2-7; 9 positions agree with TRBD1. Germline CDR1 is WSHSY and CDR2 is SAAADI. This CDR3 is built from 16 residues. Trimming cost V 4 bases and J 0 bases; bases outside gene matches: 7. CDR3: CASSGGGTGLSYEQYF. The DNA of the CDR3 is TGCGCCAGCAGTGGGGGGGGGACAGGGCTCTCCTACGAGCAGTACTTC.

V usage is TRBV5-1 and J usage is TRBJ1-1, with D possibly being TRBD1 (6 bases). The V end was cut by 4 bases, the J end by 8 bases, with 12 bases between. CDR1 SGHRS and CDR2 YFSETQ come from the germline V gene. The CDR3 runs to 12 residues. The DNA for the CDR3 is TGCGCCAGCAGCCCCTCGGGGACAGAAGCTTTCTTT. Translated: CASSPSGTEAFF.

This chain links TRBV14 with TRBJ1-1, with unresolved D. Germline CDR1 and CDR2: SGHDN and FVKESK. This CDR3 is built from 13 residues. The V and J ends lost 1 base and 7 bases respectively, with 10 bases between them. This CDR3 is CASSQVGELEAFF. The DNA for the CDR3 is TGTGCCAGCAGCCAAGTGGGAGAACTTGAAGCTTTCTTT.

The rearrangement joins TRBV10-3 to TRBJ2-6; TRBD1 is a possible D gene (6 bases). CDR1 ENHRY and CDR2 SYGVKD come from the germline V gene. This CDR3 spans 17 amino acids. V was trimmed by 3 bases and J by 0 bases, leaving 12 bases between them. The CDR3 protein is CAISDWQGNSGANVLTF. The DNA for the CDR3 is TGTGCCATCAGTGATTGGCAGGGGAACTCTGGGGCCAACGTCCTGACTTTC.

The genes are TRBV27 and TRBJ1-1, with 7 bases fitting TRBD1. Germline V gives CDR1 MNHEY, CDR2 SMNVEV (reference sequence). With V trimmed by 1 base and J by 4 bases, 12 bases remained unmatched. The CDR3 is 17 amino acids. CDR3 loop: CASSLLARGTRFTEAFF. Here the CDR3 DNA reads TGTGCCAGCAGTTTATTGGCCAGGGGGACCCGTTTCACTGAAGCTTTCTTT.

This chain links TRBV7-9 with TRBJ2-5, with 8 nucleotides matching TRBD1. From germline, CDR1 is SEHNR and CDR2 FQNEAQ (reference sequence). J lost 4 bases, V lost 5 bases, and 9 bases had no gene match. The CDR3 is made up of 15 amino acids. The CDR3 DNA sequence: TGTGCCAGCAGCCACCTCGCGGACAGGGTAGAGACCCAGTACTTC. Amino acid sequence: CASSHLADRVETQYF.